This T cell receptor (beta chain) originates from a study of ipilimumab plus nivolumab after autologous stem cell transplantation. Assay used: immunoSEQ multiplex PCR; TCRdb lists only in-frame clones, some missing. The sample holds tens of thousands of clones, 83% seen once. Looked up from germline, CDR1 is SGHRS and CDR2 is YFSETQ. The CDR3 covers 15 residues. With 1 base removed from V and 0 bases from J, the gap between germline ends came to 10 bases. The input for sequencing was PBMCs, taken in a trial of ipilimumab plus nivolumab as post-transplant consolidation. The clonotype comes from a male donor with diffuse large B-cell lymphoma. The chain links TRBV5-1 to TRBJ1-1; D is unclear. The CDR3 here is CASSLSNGLNTEAFF. Here the CDR3 DNA reads TGCGCCAGCAGCTTGAGTAACGGGCTGAACACTGAAGCTTTCTTT.